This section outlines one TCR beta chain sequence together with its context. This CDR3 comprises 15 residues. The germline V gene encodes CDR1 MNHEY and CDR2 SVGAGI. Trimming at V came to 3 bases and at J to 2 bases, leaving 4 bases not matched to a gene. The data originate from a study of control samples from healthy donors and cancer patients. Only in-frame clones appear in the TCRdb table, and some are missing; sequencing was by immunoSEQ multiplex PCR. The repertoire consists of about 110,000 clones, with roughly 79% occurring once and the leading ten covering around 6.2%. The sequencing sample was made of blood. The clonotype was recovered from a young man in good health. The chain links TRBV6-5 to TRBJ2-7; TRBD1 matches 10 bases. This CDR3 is CASSYRDRGPYEQYF. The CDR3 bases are TGTGCCAGCAGTTATCGGGACAGGGGACCCTACGAGCAGTACTTC.